Listed here are 23 T cell receptor beta chains from one sample, sequenced in a study of pediatric ulcerative colitis. Data came from immunoSEQ multiplex PCR; TCRdb stores just in-frame clones and leaves some out. There are roughly 64,000 clones in the sample; approximately 87% occur only once, and 3% to 4.5% lies in the top ten. The sample was blood. The receptors come from a boy younger than 18 with severe ulcerative colitis.

This clone was detected a few times. The chain recombines TRBV4-2 with TRBJ1-1; D is unclear. Trimming took off 0 bases at V and 5 bases at J, with 16 bases between the two ends. Germline V gene lookup returns CDR1 LGHNA and CDR2 YNFKEQ. The CDR3 is 16 residues long. As DNA, the CDR3 is TGTGCCAGCAGCCAAGATATGGTCCCAGGAGAGACTGAAGCTTTCTTT. This encodes CASSQDMVPGETEAFF.

The chain has TRBV4-2 and TRBJ2-2, with TRBD2 matching over 14 bases. This CDR3 comprises 19 residues. Germline CDR1 LGHNA, CDR2 YNFKEQ. V was pared by 1 base and J by 7 bases, with 11 bases of the junction left unmatched. This CDR3 is CASSQVVKTSGREGGELFF. CDR3 nucleotides: TGTGCCAGCAGCCAAGTAGTCAAGACTAGCGGGAGGGAAGGCGGGGAGCTGTTTTTT.

This clone has just a few counts. The chain has TRBV7-2 and TRBJ1-5, with TRBD1 matching over 8 bases. The CDR3 contains 14 residues. V lost 3 bases and J lost 5; bases outside the gene matches: 3. Germline assignment: CDR1 SGHTA and CDR2 FQGNSA. The CDR3 DNA is TGTGCCAGCAGCTTCGGACAGGGCCATCAGCCCCAGCATTTT. Amino acid sequence: CASSFGQGHQPQHF.

V and J are TRBV27 and TRBJ1-1; D is unclear. From germline, CDR1 is MNHEY and CDR2 SMNVEV (reference sequence). The length of the CDR3 is 13 residues. V dropped 6 bases and J dropped 5 bases, with 13 bases sitting between them. This chain's CDR3 is CASSMTPRTEAFF. In DNA form, the CDR3 reads TGTGCCAGCAGCATGACACCGCGAACTGAAGCTTTCTTT.

The V and J genes are TRBV11-2 and TRBJ2-7, with 13 bases fitting TRBD2. Germline V gene lookup returns CDR1 SGHAT and CDR2 FQNNGV. The CDR3 has 16 residues. V lost 0 bases, J lost 2 bases, and 1 base stayed unmatched. CDR3 nucleotides: TGTGCCAGCAGCTTAGATGGACTAGCGGGAGCCTACGAGCAGTACTTC. Its protein is CASSLDGLAGAYEQYF.

This clone showed up just once. The chain is built from TRBV10-3 and TRBJ2-3; TRBD2 agrees at 7 bases. Trimming took 10 bases from V and 0 from J; bases not matched to a gene: 13. The germline V gene encodes CDR1 ENHRY and CDR2 SYGVKD. The CDR3 has 16 amino acids. In nucleotides, the CDR3 is TGTGCCACAGGCTACACTCGAGCGGGAAGCACAGATACGCAGTATTTT. This sequence encodes CATGYTRAGSTDTQYF.

This clone appeared once. This rearrangement joins TRBV29-1 to TRBJ2-3; no definite D call. Germline V lookup: CDR1 SQVTM, CDR2 ANQGSEA. The CDR3 consists of 14 residues. V was shortened by 3 bases and J by 5 bases, with 15 bases between the two germline ends. The CDR3 DNA is TGCAGCGTTGATGACTTTAGACTGATAGATACGCAGTATTTT. It codes for CSVDDFRLIDTQYF.

The genes are TRBV10-3 and TRBJ1-2; TRBD1 is a possible D gene (5 bases). Trimming pared 0 bases from V and 6 bases from J, leaving 11 bases between. This CDR3 contains 14 residues. Germline V gene sequence: CDR1 ENHRY, CDR2 SYGVKD. CDR3 sequence: CAISESGRVNGYTF. In nucleotides, the CDR3 is TGTGCCATCAGTGAGTCCGGCAGGGTAAATGGCTACACCTTC.

V and J are TRBV4-2 and TRBJ1-2; the D is unclear. Germline values: CDR1 LGHNA, CDR2 YNFKEQ. V shed 3 bases and J shed 3 bases, with 20 bases lying between them. The CDR3 runs 17 residues. For the CDR3, the DNA is TGTGCCAGCAGCCAGGAACACACCCCCGGGTGGGACTATGGCTACACCTTC. As protein: CASSQEHTPGWDYGYTF.

The rearrangement links TRBV10-3 to TRBJ2-1; weak D call: TRBD2 (7 bases). Germline V gene sequence: CDR1 ENHRY, CDR2 SYGVKD. The CDR3 loop spans 19 amino acids. V lost 3 bases and J lost 0, with 21 bases in between. The CDR3 loop is CAISEGGGPRRSSYNEQFF. The CDR3 DNA sequence: TGTGCCATCAGTGAAGGGGGAGGGCCGCGGAGGAGCTCCTACAATGAGCAGTTCTTC.

The chain uses TRBV9 and TRBJ2-3; maybe TRBD2 (6 bases). With 0 bases removed from V and 8 bases from J, the gap between germline ends came to 28 bases. The CDR3 runs to 19 residues. Germline-derived CDR1 and CDR2 are SGDLS and YYNGEE. CDR3 protein: CASSVGGERPGLVKATQYF. The CDR3, as DNA: TGTGCCAGCAGCGTAGGCGGGGAGAGGCCAGGGCTAGTCAAGGCTACGCAGTATTTT.

V usage is TRBV5-8 and J usage is TRBJ2-1, with 13 positions matching TRBD2. The CDR3 is 15 residues long. CDR1 and CDR2 from the germline V gene are SGHTS and YDEGEE. The ends lost 4 bases at V and 7 bases at J; junction bases unmatched: 5. CDR3 in amino acids: CASSQGLAGDNEQFF. The DNA for the CDR3 is TGTGCCAGCAGCCAAGGACTAGCGGGAGATAATGAGCAGTTCTTC.

This clone appeared once. The chain carries TRBV29-1 and TRBJ2-7; 9 bases are shared with TRBD2. The CDR3 spans 14 residues. Germline V gene data show CDR1 as SQVTM and CDR2 as ANQGSEA. The V gene end was trimmed by 4 bases and the J gene end by 2 bases; junction bases not matched to a gene: 6. The CDR3 spells CSVVVAGVPYEQYF. CDR3 coding DNA: TGCAGCGTTGTAGTAGCGGGAGTCCCCTACGAGCAGTACTTC.

This clone is a singleton in its sample. The chain uses TRBV29-1 and TRBJ2-6; TRBD1 matches at 7 bases. The CDR3 is 16 residues long. Germline V gene sequence: CDR1 SQVTM, CDR2 ANQGSEA. V gave up 6 bases and J gave up 0 bases; unmatched junction bases: 8. The CDR3 loop is CSVAKGAASGANVLTF. CDR3 nucleotide sequence: TGCAGCGTCGCTAAGGGGGCCGCCTCTGGGGCCAACGTCCTGACTTTC.

The chain uses TRBV19 and TRBJ1-2; D not certain. Germline lookup yields CDR1 LNHDA and CDR2 SQIVND (reference sequence). The CDR3 is 15 residues long. V lost 2 bases and J 4 bases, leaving 14 bases between the germline ends. CDR3 bases: TGTGCCAGTAGTATATTCGGAGGTGAGGGCTATGGCTACACCTTC. It specifies CASSIFGGEGYGYTF. The full variable domain, with the rest looked up from reference TRBV19 and TRBJ1-2, is DGGITQSPKYLFRKEGQNVTLSCEQNLNHDAMYWYRQDPGQGLRLIYYSQIVNDFQKGDIAEGYSVSREKKESFPLTVTSAQKNPTAFYLCASSIFGGEGYGYTFGSGTRLTVV.

The chain recombines TRBV18 with TRBJ2-1, with 7 bases matching TRBD2. Looked up from germline, CDR1 is KGHSH and CDR2 is LQKENI. The CDR3 has 14 amino acids. V lost 6 bases and J lost 8; bases outside the gene matches: 10. CDR3 sequence reads: CASSATSPGDEQFF. The CDR3, as DNA: TGTGCCAGCTCCGCGACTAGCCCCGGCGATGAGCAGTTCTTC. The variable domain in full, with the rest retrieved from reference TRBV18 and TRBJ2-1, is NAGVMQNPRHLVRRRGQEARLRCSPMKGHSHVYWYRQLPEEGLKFMVYLQKENIIDESGMPKERFSAEFPKEGPSILRIQQVVRGDSAAYFCASSATSPGDEQFFGPGTRLTVL.

This clone was observed once. The chain recombines TRBV10-3 with TRBJ2-1, with D possibly matching TRBD1 (5 bases). Germline-derived CDR1 and CDR2 are ENHRY and SYGVKD. This CDR3 has 14 amino acids. The V end lost 0 bases, the J end lost 7 bases, and 10 bases lay between the germline ends. CDR3 bases: TGTGCCATCAGTGAGTCAAGCCCAGGGAATGAGCAGTTCTTC. Translated, it gives CAISESSPGNEQFF.

J is TRBJ2-1 and V is TRBV14; 11 bases are shared with TRBD2. The CDR3 loop spans 18 amino acids. The V gene's germline CDR1 is SGHDN and CDR2 FVKESK. Trimming took 0 bases from V and 10 from J; bases not matched to a gene: 14. The CDR3 sequence is CASSQERSGLAGGREQFF. The DNA for the CDR3 is TGTGCCAGCAGCCAAGAACGTTCGGGGCTAGCGGGAGGACGGGAGCAGTTCTTC.

In this sample, this clone turned up once. This chain joins TRBV5-4 and TRBJ2-4, with D possibly being TRBD1 (6 bases). Between the trimmed V and J ends, which lost 4 bases and 4 bases, there was a span of 18 bases. This CDR3 region has 16 residues. Germline loops: CDR1 SGHNT, CDR2 YYREEE (reference sequence). The CDR3 sequence is CASSLALQGGKNIQYF. CDR3 DNA: TGTGCCAGCAGCCTGGCGTTACAGGGCGGAAAAAACATTCAGTACTTC. The variable domain in full, completed from reference TRBV5-4 and TRBJ2-4, reads ETGVTQSPTHLIKTRGQQVTLRCSSQSGHNTVSWYQQALGQGPQFIFQYYREEENGRGNFPPRFSGLQFPNYSSELNVNALELDDSALYLCASSLALQGGKNIQYFGAGTRLSVL.

The chain is built from TRBV7-3 and TRBJ2-1; no clear D. CDR3 length: 16 amino acids. CDR1 and CDR2 from the germline V gene are SGHTA and FQGTGA. The V end was cut by 2 bases, the J end by 0 bases, with 11 bases between. This chain's CDR3 is CASSLQGQSSYNEQFF. The DNA of the CDR3 is TGTGCCAGCAGCTTACAAGGTCAGAGCTCCTACAATGAGCAGTTCTTC.

The chain joins TRBV9 to TRBJ1-2; possible D gene TRBD1, 6 bases. CDR3 length equals 18 residues. In germline, CDR1 is SGDLS, CDR2 YYNGEE. V shed 3 bases and J shed 8 bases, with 29 bases lying between them. CDR3 nucleotides: TGTGCCAGCAGCGCCCTGAGGGGGGAAGGCCAGGGCCTATGGGGCTACACCTTC. This gives the protein CASSALRGEGQGLWGYTF.

This clone was seen a few times. The V call is TRBV14, the J call TRBJ1-5; D remains ambiguous. The germline V gene has CDR1 SGHDN and CDR2 FVKESK. With 4 bases removed from V and 6 bases from J, the gap between germline ends came to 7 bases. The CDR3 loop spans 12 amino acids. The CDR3 region has the DNA TGTGCCAGCAGCCGAGTCGGTCAGCCCCAGCATTTT. Encoded protein: CASSRVGQPQHF.

CDR3 sequence: CAIQTVSYEQYF. The CDR3 DNA sequence: TGTGCCATCCAGACAGTCTCCTACGAGCAGTACTTC. The chain uses TRBV10-3 and TRBJ2-7; D possibly corresponds to TRBD1 (5 bases). The CDR3 covers 12 residues. Germline V gene data show CDR1 as ENHRY and CDR2 as SYGVKD. Trimming took off 8 bases at V and 0 bases at J, with 8 bases between the two ends.